Following are 27 T cell receptor beta chains from one sample sequenced in a study of CD8 T cells in ankylosing spondylitis. TCRdb reprocessed the 5' RACE reads with MiXCR, giving one entry per CDR3 protein. The data contain approximately 540,000 distinct CDR3 sequences, more than 9.5% of them singletons. No antigen has been assigned to these receptors. Whole-study findings and limits: A TCR beta motif made of about 8 highly homologous variants seemed typical of ankylosing spondylitis blood.

The source material was blood, either unsorted or a sorted T cell fraction (not recorded which). These receptors originate from a male donor with ankylosing spondylitis.

This clonotype has only a few counts. V is TRBV11-3 and J is TRBJ2-1, with D unclear. This CDR3 region has 17 residues. The germline V gene encodes CDR1 SGHNT and CDR2 YENEEA. V lost 0 bases to trimming and J lost 0 bases, with 12 bases between them. CDR3 in DNA: TGTGCCAGCAGCTTAGATCTATTCGCGAGCTCCTACAATGAGCAGTTCTTC. Encoded protein: CASSLDLFASSYNEQFF.

In its sample, this clonotype was seen many times. J is TRBJ2-7 and V is TRBV5-1; possibly TRBD1 or TRBD2 for D (5 bases each). Germline lookup yields CDR1 SGHRS and CDR2 YFSETQ. The CDR3 spans 13 residues. Trimming removed 4 bases from V and 3 bases from J, with 11 bases in between. In DNA, the CDR3 is TGCGCCAGCAGCCCTAGCAGGGACTACGAGCAGTACTTC. Its translation is CASSPSRDYEQYF.

This clonotype appeared once. The V and J genes are TRBV12-3 or TRBV12-4 and TRBJ2-1, with 13 positions matching TRBD2. V lost 7 bases and J lost 7; bases outside the gene matches: 7. This CDR3 contains 15 residues. Here the CDR3 reads CASTRTSGSRNEQFF. The CDR3 coding sequence is TGTGCCAGCACCAGGACTAGCGGGAGCAGAAATGAGCAGTTCTTC.

This clonotype was counted at least ten times. The V call is TRBV29-1, the J call TRBJ2-2; 9 nucleotides match TRBD2. The CDR3 covers 13 residues. V trimming: 7 bases; J trimming: 1 base; junction bases outside the gene matches: 1. Germline CDR1 SQVTM, CDR2 ANQGSEA. Written as DNA, the CDR3 is TGCAGCGCTAGCGGGGTGAACACCGGGGAGCTGTTTTTT. The encoded protein is CSASGVNTGELFF.

This clonotype was counted ten times or more. The chain has TRBV12-3 or TRBV12-4 and TRBJ2-7; TRBD2 might be the D (6 bases). The CDR3 contains 14 residues. V lost 6 bases, J lost 3 bases, and 15 bases lay in between. CDR3 sequence reads: CASSPREVNYEQYF. DNA for the CDR3: TGTGCCAGCAGCCCCAGGGAGGTAAACTACGAGCAGTACTTC.

This clonotype showed up many times. This rearrangement joins TRBV12-3 or TRBV12-4 to TRBJ1-1; unclear D gene. This CDR3 has 14 residues. The V gene lost 6 bases and the J gene lost 1 base, with 12 bases spanning the gap. The CDR3 protein is CASSPGRTNTEAFF. CDR3 bases: TGTGCCAGCAGCCCTGGACGAACGAACACTGAAGCTTTCTTT.

This clonotype was observed a few times. The J gene is TRBJ2-1, the V gene TRBV6-5; no definite D call. The CDR3 consists of 14 residues. V shed 2 bases and J shed 5 bases, with 10 bases lying between them. Germline values: CDR1 MNHEY, CDR2 SVGAGI. Written as DNA, the CDR3 is TGTGCCAGCAGTTACGATGAAATGAACAATGAGCAGTTCTTC. Its protein product is CASSYDEMNNEQFF.

This sequence joins TRBV27 and TRBJ1-3; D remains ambiguous. Per germline, CDR1 MNHEY and CDR2 SMNVEV (reference sequence). Trimming removed 5 bases from V and 0 bases from J, with 8 bases in between. The CDR3 has 14 residues. The chain's CDR3 is CASSDGFSGNTIYF. In DNA form, the CDR3 reads TGTGCCAGCAGTGACGGATTCTCTGGAAACACCATATATTTT.

The chain links TRBV27 to TRBJ2-2, with D possibly being TRBD1 or TRBD2 (5 bases each). The V and J ends lost 7 bases and 0 bases respectively, with 12 bases between them. The V gene's germline CDR1 is MNHEY and CDR2 SMNVEV (reference sequence). This CDR3 is 15 amino acids long. CDR3 nucleotide sequence: TGTGCCAGCACCTCGGGGCTAGCGAACACCGGGGAGCTGTTTTTT. This sequence encodes CASTSGLANTGELFF.

The sample holds many counts of this clonotype. The chain uses TRBV29-1 and TRBJ1-1; 7 positions agree with TRBD1. V lost 2 bases and J lost 4; bases outside the gene matches: 7. Germline values: CDR1 SQVTM, CDR2 ANQGSEA. This CDR3 has 14 amino acids. In DNA form, the CDR3 reads TGCAGCGTTGAAAAAGGGGGCCCGGGCACTGAAGCTTTCTTT. This gives the protein CSVEKGGPGTEAFF.

The genes are TRBV20-1 and TRBJ2-1, with 9 positions matching TRBD2. CDR3 size: 18 residues. CDR1 is DFQATT and CDR2 is SNEGSKA in the germline V gene (reference sequence). Trimming removed 7 bases from V and 0 bases from J; junction bases left unmatched: 16. The CDR3 sequence: CSGSASGELRNSYNEQFF. In DNA form, the CDR3 reads TGCAGTGGTTCGGCTAGCGGGGAACTCCGGAACTCCTACAATGAGCAGTTCTTC.

This chain uses TRBV7-9 with TRBJ2-1; D may be TRBD1 or TRBD2 (5 bases each). CDR3 size: 13 residues. Germline V gives CDR1 SEHNR, CDR2 FQNEAQ (reference sequence). Trimming took 6 bases from V and 4 from J, leaving 10 bases between them. CDR3 sequence (DNA): TGTGCCAGCAGGGAGGCAGGGTACAATGAGCAGTTCTTC. It yields the protein CASREAGYNEQFF.

The DNA of the CDR3 is TGCAGTGCTAGTAGGCTAGCGGGAGTAAAAGAGACCCAGTACTTC. Protein product: CSASRLAGVKETQYF. The chain employs TRBV20-1 and TRBJ2-5; 10 nucleotides line up with TRBD2. V shed 3 bases and J 3 bases; nucleotides not matched to a gene: 7. This CDR3 contains 15 residues. Germline V gene sequence: CDR1 DFQATT, CDR2 SNEGSKA (reference sequence).

This clonotype has ten or more counts. V usage is TRBV12-3 or TRBV12-4 and J usage is TRBJ2-1; 12 positions match TRBD2. The J segment lost 4 bases and the V segment lost 6 bases, leaving 10 bases of the junction unmatched. The CDR3 runs to 17 residues. The CDR3 nucleotides read TGTGCCAGCAGACACCTCAGGACTAGCGGGACTTACAATGAGCAGTTCTTC. Residues: CASRHLRTSGTYNEQFF.

The rearrangement uses TRBV7-9 and TRBJ2-7; D is ambiguous. V was clipped by 5 bases and J by 2 bases, with 7 bases between them. This CDR3 region has 12 residues. Germline-derived CDR1 and CDR2 are SEHNR and FQNEAQ (reference sequence). For the CDR3, the DNA is TGTGCCAGCAGCCCTGGTGCCTACGAGCAGTACGTC. Translated: CASSPGAYEQYV.

The chain links TRBV10-3 to TRBJ1-3; D remains ambiguous. Germline V gives CDR1 ENHRY, CDR2 SYGVKD. The CDR3 contains 16 residues. The V end lost 4 bases, the J end lost 0 bases, and 13 bases lay between the germline ends. The CDR3 DNA reads as TGTGCCATCAGTGGTGGAGACGGTAGCTCTGGAAACACCATATATTTT. This encodes CAISGGDGSSGNTIYF.

This clonotype came up many times. This chain uses TRBV5-1 with TRBJ1-1; TRBD1 is a possible D gene (5 bases). CDR3 length: 16 amino acids. The V gene lost 0 bases and the J gene lost 3 bases, with 15 bases spanning the gap. The V gene's germline CDR1 is SGHRS and CDR2 YFSETQ. The CDR3 loop reads CASSLATEGLYTEAFF. As DNA, the CDR3 is TGCGCCAGCAGCTTGGCGACAGAGGGCCTATACACTGAAGCTTTCTTT.

This clonotype came up many times. This sequence joins TRBV20-1 and TRBJ2-1, with D uncertain. The CDR3 sequence is 15 residues long. Between the trimmed V and J ends, which lost 1 base and 1 base, there was a span of 11 bases. The germline V gene encodes CDR1 DFQATT and CDR2 SNEGSKA (reference sequence). CDR3 nucleotides: TGCAGTGCTAGAGTGGGCTTGGGGTCCTACAATGAGCAGTTCTTC. It encodes CSARVGLGSYNEQFF.

The gene calls are TRBV20-1 and TRBJ2-2; D not resolved. Germline values: CDR1 DFQATT, CDR2 SNEGSKA (reference sequence). The CDR3 is 15 residues long. Trimming removed 3 bases from V and 6 bases from J, with 17 bases in between. DNA of the CDR3: TGCAGTGCTAGTGGTCCGGCAAGAAAGGCCGGGGAGCTGTTTTTT. It yields the protein CSASGPARKAGELFF.

This chain links TRBV6-2 or TRBV6-3 with TRBJ1-1; D gene uncertain. Trimming took 6 bases from V and 3 from J, leaving 11 bases between them. The germline V gene encodes CDR1 MNHEY and CDR2 SVGEGT. This CDR3 contains 13 residues. The CDR3 DNA is TGTGCCAGCAGGACTACAAGCTACACTGAAGCTTTCTTT. Its translation is CASRTTSYTEAFF.

The sample holds a few counts of this clonotype. The chain joins TRBV12-3 or TRBV12-4 to TRBJ2-3; TRBD1 aligns across 8 bases. V dropped 1 base and J dropped 3; count of bases not matched to a gene: 6. The CDR3 is 16 residues long. CDR3 DNA: TGTGCCAGCAGTTTAGGGACAGGGTTTGTGACAGATACGCAGTATTTT. It specifies CASSLGTGFVTDTQYF.

This clonotype was detected ten times or more. This chain uses TRBV5-1 with TRBJ2-3; D might be TRBD1 (6 bases). Trimming left V 0 bases short and J 0 bases short, with 11 bases between. Germline CDR1 reads SGHRS; CDR2 reads YFSETQ. CDR3 length equals 16 residues. CDR3 sequence: CASSLVTGFSTDTQYF. In nucleotides, the CDR3 is TGCGCCAGCAGCTTGGTGACAGGTTTTAGCACAGATACGCAGTATTTT. The whole variable domain, filled in from reference TRBV5-1 and TRBJ2-3, reads KAGVTQTPRYLIKTRGQQVTLSCSPISGHRSVSWYQQTPGQGLQFLFEYFSETQRNKGNFPGRFSGRQFSNSRSEMNVSTLELGDSALYLCASSLVTGFSTDTQYFGPGTRLTVL.

The chain recombines TRBV18 with TRBJ2-1; D is possibly TRBD2 (6 bases). Germline V gives CDR1 KGHSH, CDR2 LQKENI. Trimming removed 5 bases at V and 7 bases at J, with 18 bases between. There are 15 residues in the CDR3. The CDR3 spells CASSLELGLENEQFF. For the CDR3, the DNA is TGTGCCAGCTCATTGGAACTGGGACTCGAGAATGAGCAGTTCTTC.

This clonotype was counted between two and nine times. The J gene is TRBJ2-5, the V gene TRBV7-8; 9 bases are a match to TRBD1. Germline V CDR1 and CDR2: SGHVS, FQNEAQ. Germline trimming cut 1 base from V and 2 bases from J; bases unmatched to any gene: 5. The CDR3 totals 16 residues. DNA for the CDR3: TGTGCCAGCAGCTTAGGCCCGGGACAGGGTCAAGAGACCCAGTACTTC. Its protein is CASSLGPGQGQETQYF.

V usage is TRBV29-1 and J usage is TRBJ1-1; D unresolved. The V gene's germline CDR1 is SQVTM and CDR2 ANQGSEA. CDR3 length: 12 residues. Trimming shortened V by 0 bases and J by 3 bases, and 5 bases separated the two germline ends. CDR3 amino acids: CSVEDPDTEAFF. DNA for the CDR3: TGCAGCGTTGAAGACCCGGACACTGAAGCTTTCTTT. The variable domain in full, completed from reference TRBV29-1 and TRBJ1-1, reads SAVISQKPSRDICQRGTSLTIQCQVDSQVTMMFWYRQQPGQSLTLIATANQGSEATYESGFVIDKFPISRPNLTFSTLTVSNMSPEDSSIYLCSVEDPDTEAFFGQGTRLTVV.

The CDR3 sequence is CASSEGTGDNQPQHF. The CDR3 DNA reads TGTGCCAGCAGTGAGGGGACAGGGGACAATCAGCCCCAGCATTTT. The chain links TRBV25-1 to TRBJ1-5; 10 bases line up with TRBD1. The germline CDR1 and CDR2 sequences are MGHDK and SYGVNS. Unmatched junction bases numbered 2, after V lost 3 bases and J lost 3 bases. This CDR3 has 15 residues.

This clonotype was seen a handful of times. The V and J genes are TRBV18 and TRBJ1-1; D unresolved. The length of the CDR3 is 15 residues. Trimming pared 1 base from V and 0 bases from J, leaving 9 bases between. Germline loops: CDR1 KGHSH, CDR2 LQKENI. The DNA of the CDR3 is TGTGCCAGCTCACCACAATGGCAGCTGAACACTGAAGCTTTCTTT. It specifies CASSPQWQLNTEAFF.